This T cell receptor beta chain derives from a study of blood T cell repertoires in COVID-19. Study-wide context: Acute-phase and convalescent COVID-19 samples originated in the United States, Italy and Spain. T cells, B-cell-depleted T cells, or PBMCs supplied cDNA or gDNA.

Original analysis: Nucleated cell number was recorded as an estimate derived from reference gene primer amplification. Sequencing was performed with immunoSEQ multiplex PCR; in TCRdb, only in-frame clones are kept and a portion is missing. Clonal size and the V and J genes are those of that table, whereas D and trimming came from the DNA. The sample yields about 280,000 clones, roughly 85% seen once. The V end lost 2 bases, the J end lost 5 bases, and 17 bases lay between the germline ends. Looked up from germline, CDR1 is LNHDA and CDR2 is SQIVND (reference sequence). The CDR3 covers 16 residues. This rearrangement joins TRBV19 to TRBJ2-3; possible D gene TRBD2, 5 bases. The sequence was collected from a man aged 50-59 years with active or convalescent COVID-19. The sample consisted of peripheral blood. The CDR3 nucleotides are TGTGCCAGTAGTATATCTGTGGCCGGGGTGGGAGATACGCAGTATTTT. Protein sequence: CASSISVAGVGDTQYF.